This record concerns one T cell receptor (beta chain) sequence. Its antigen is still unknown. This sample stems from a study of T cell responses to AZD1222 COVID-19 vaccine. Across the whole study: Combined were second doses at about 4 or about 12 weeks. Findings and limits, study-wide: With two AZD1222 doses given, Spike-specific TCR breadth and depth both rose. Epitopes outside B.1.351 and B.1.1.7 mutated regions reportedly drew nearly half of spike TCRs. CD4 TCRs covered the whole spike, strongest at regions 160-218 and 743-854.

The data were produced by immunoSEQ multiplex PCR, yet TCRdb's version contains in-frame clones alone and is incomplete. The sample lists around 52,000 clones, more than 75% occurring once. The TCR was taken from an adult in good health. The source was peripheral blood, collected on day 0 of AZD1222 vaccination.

This CDR3 reads CAISVGEAGANVLTF. CDR3 sequence (DNA): TGTGCCATCAGTGTGGGTGAGGCTGGGGCCAACGTCCTGACTTTC. J is TRBJ2-6 and V is TRBV10-3; D ambiguous. Germline values: CDR1 ENHRY, CDR2 SYGVKD. V gave up 4 bases and J gave up 2 bases, with 9 bases separating them. The CDR3 has 15 amino acids.